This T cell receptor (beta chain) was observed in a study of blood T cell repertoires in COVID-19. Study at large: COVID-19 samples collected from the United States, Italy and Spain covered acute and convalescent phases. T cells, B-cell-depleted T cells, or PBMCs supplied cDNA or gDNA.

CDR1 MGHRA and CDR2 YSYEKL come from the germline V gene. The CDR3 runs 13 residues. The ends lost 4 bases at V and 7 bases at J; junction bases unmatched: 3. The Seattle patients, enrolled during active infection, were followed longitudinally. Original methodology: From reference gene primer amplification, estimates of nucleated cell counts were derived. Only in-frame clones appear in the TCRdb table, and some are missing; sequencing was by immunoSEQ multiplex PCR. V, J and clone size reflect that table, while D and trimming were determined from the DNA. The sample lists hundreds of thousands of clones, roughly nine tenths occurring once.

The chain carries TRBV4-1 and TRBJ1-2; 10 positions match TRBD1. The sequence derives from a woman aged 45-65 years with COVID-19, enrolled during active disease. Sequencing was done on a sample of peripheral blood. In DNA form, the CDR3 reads TGCGCCAGCAGCCGGGACAGGGGAGGTGGCTACACCTTC. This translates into CASSRDRGGGYTF.